The rows below give T cell receptor beta chains drawn from one sample of a study of glioma-infiltrating T cells. TCRdb re-called the multiplex PCR reads with MiXCR, one entry per CDR3 protein. The sample has roughly 200,000 distinct CDR3 sequences; roughly 32% are singletons. The sequenced sample was glioma tissue, nonneoplastic brain tissue, or PBMCs (not recorded which). These receptors all come from a human donor with low-grade glioma or glioblastoma, undergoing nonglioma brain surgery, or in good health (not recorded which). The CDR3 runs from the conserved cysteine through the conserved F or W. Each record gives: V gene, CDR3 length, CDR3 protein.

V gene: TRBV6-1; CDR3 length: 14; CDR3 protein: CANLDRGGNKPQHF
V gene: TRBV2; CDR3 length: 15; CDR3 protein: CASRTRGGTAGEQFF
V gene: TRBV6-2/TRBV6-3; CDR3 length: 16; CDR3 protein: CASSPPGRRDTGELFF
V gene: TRBV11-2; CDR3 length: 13; CDR3 protein: CASSLGPKAKLFF
V gene: TRBV20-1; CDR3 length: 15; CDR3 protein: CSARPSGRDQETQYF
V gene: TRBV18; CDR3 length: 13; CDR3 protein: CASLMTANAEASF
V gene: TRBV27; CDR3 length: 14; CDR3 protein: CASSSGGGVNEQFF
V gene: TRBV20-1; CDR3 length: 14; CDR3 protein: CSASRRGNTGELFF
V gene: TRBV6-2/TRBV6-3; CDR3 length: 15; CDR3 protein: CASSYGAGAWDEQFF
V gene: TRBV12-3/TRBV12-4; CDR3 length: 15; CDR3 protein: CASSLDGDYNSPLHF
V gene: TRBV20-1; CDR3 length: 13; CDR3 protein: CSSSSSSYNEQFF
V gene: TRBV6-1; CDR3 length: 14; CDR3 protein: CASSWEGSGTEAFF
V gene: TRBV10-3; CDR3 length: 13; CDR3 protein: CAISRDSNQPQHF
V gene: TRBV5-4; CDR3 length: 12; CDR3 protein: CASSWAYNEQFF
V gene: TRBV4-1; CDR3 length: 16; CDR3 protein: CASSQEWGTENYEQFF
V gene: TRBV4-1; CDR3 length: 16; CDR3 protein: CASSQGLGAGGSEAFF
V gene: TRBV6-6; CDR3 length: 13; CDR3 protein: CASSYLAGYEQYF
V gene: TRBV18; CDR3 length: 13; CDR3 protein: CASSPSRAGTQYF
V gene: TRBV20-1; CDR3 length: 17; CDR3 protein: CSARDSGSGTYSYEQYF
V gene: TRBV7-6; CDR3 length: 15; CDR3 protein: CASSYLGANHNEQFF